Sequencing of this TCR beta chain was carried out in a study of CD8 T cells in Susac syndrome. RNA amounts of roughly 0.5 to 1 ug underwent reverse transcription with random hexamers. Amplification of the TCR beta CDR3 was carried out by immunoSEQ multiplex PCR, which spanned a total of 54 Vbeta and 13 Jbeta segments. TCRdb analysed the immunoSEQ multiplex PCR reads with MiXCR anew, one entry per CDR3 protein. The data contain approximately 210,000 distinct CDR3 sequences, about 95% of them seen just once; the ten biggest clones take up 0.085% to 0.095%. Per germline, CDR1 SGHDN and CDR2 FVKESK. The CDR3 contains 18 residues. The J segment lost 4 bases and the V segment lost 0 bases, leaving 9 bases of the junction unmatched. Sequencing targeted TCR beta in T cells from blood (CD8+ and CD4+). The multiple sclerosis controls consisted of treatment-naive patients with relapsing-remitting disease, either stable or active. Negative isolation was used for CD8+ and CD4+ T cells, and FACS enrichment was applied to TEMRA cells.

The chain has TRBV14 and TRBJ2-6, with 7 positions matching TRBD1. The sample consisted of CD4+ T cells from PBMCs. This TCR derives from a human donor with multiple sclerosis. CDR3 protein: CASSQDTGESGGANVLTF. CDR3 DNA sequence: TGTGCCAGCAGCCAAGATACAGGGGAAAGCGGAGGGGCCAACGTCCTGACTTTC.